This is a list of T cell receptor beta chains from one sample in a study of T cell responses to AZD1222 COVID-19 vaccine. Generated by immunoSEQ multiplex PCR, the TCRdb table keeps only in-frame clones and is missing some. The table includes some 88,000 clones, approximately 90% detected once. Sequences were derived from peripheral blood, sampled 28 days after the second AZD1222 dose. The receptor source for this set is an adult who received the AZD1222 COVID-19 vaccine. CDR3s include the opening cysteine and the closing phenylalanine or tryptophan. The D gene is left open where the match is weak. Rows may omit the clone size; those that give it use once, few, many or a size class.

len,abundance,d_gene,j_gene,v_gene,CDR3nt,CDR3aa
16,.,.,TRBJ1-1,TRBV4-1,TGCGCCAGCAGCCAAGCGGGTATTGGGGGGGGCTATGAAGCTTTCTTT,CASSQAGIGGGYEAFF
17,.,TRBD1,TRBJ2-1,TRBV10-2,TGCGCCAGCAGTTCCAGGGGCGGACAGGGGGGAGACAATGAGCAGTTCTTC,CASSSRGGQGGDNEQFF
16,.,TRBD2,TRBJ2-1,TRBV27,TGTGCCAGCAGTTTTTTCGGGACTAGCGGCGGCCTTCAGCAGTTCTTC,CASSFFGTSGGLQQFF
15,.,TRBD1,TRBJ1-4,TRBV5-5,TGTGCCAGCAGCTTGGTGGGACAGGGCGGGGAAAAACTGTTTTTT,CASSLVGQGGEKLFF
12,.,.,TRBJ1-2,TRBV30,TGTGCCTGGAGTGTACAAGAATATGGCTACACCTTC,CAWSVQEYGYTF
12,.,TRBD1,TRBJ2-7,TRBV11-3,TGTGCCAGCAGCAGACAGGGGGACGAGCAGTACTTC,CASSRQGDEQYF
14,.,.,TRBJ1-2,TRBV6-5,TGTGCCAGCAGTCGGGTCGTAGGGGTGGATGGCTACACCTTC,CASSRVVGVDGYTF
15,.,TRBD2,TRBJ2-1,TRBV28,TGTGCCAGCAGGCTAGGGCGGGGGAGTTACAATGAGCAGTTCTTC,CASRLGRGSYNEQFF
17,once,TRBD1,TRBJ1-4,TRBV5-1,TGCGCCAGCAGACCACAGGGGGGGACGGCAACTAATGAAAAACTGTTTTTT,CASRPQGGTATNEKLFF
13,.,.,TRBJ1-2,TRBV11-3,TGTGCCAGCAGCTTACCGGCCGGGGTGGATTTCGCCTTC,CASSLPAGVDFAF
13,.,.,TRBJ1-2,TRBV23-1,TGCGCCAGCAGTCAATCGAAGGCCTGTGGCTACACCTTC,CASSQSKACGYTF
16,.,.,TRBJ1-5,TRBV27,TGTGCCAGCAGTTCGACGGTAACCTATAGCAATCAGCCCCAGCATTTT,CASSSTVTYSNQPQHF
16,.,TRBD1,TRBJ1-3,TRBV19,TGTGCCAGTAGCACCGAGGCCGGGACAGCCGGAAACACCATATATTTT,CASSTEAGTAGNTIYF
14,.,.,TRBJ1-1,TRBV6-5,TGTGCCAGCAGCCGGGAGACGGTCAACACTGAAGCTTTCTTT,CASSRETVNTEAFF
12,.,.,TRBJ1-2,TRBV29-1,TGCAGCGTTGAACCAGTCGAGTATGGCTACACCTTC,CSVEPVEYGYTF
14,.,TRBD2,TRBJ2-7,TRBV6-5,TGTGCCGGAAACGACGGGGGGACCTCCTACGAGCAGTACTTC,CAGNDGGTSYEQYF
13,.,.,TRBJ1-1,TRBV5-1,TGCGCCAGCGGCCCTGAACGTGGAACTGAAGCTTTCTTT,CASGPERGTEAFF
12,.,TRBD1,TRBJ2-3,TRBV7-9,TGTGCCAGCAGCTTGACAGGGGATACGCAGTATTTT,CASSLTGDTQYF
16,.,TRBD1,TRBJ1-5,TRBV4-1,TGCGCCAGCAGCCAGCCGGGACAGGGGGCATCTCAGCCCCAGCATTTT,CASSQPGQGASQPQHF
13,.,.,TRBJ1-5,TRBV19,TGTGCCAGTAGTAACAGGCAGGATCAGCCCCAGCATTTT,CASSNRQDQPQHF
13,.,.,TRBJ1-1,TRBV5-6,TGTGCCAGCAGCTGGGGTGCGGGGAGTGAAGCTTTCTTT,CASSWGAGSEAFF
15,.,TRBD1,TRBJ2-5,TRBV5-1,TGCGCCAGCAGCGCCGGACAGGCGATACAAGAGACCCAGTACTTC,CASSAGQAIQETQYF
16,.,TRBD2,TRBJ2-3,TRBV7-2,TGTGCCAGCAGCTTAGTAGCGGGGGCCCCGACAGATACGCAGTATTTT,CASSLVAGAPTDTQYF
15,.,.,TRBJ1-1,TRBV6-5,TGTGCCAGCAGCCGACGAGCACCCGAGGGGACTGAAGCTTTCTTT,CASSRRAPEGTEAFF
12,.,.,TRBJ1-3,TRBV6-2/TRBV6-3,TGTGCCAGCAGTTCGAAAGGAAACACCATATATTTT,CASSSKGNTIYF
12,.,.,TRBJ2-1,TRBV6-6,TGTGCCAGCAGTTACTTGGAGGGTGAGCAGTTCTTC,CASSYLEGEQFF
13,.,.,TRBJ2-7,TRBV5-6,TGTGCCTCCCAACCTACTCCGAACTACGAGCAGTACTTC,CASQPTPNYEQYF
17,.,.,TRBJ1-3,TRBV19,TGTGCCAGTAGTCCTCCTAGTGGCAGGGGAACTGGAAACACCATATATTTT,CASSPPSGRGTGNTIYF
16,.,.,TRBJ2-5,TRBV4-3,TGCGCCAGCAGCCATATGGGGGAAGGGTCCCAAGAGACCCAGTACTTC,CASSHMGEGSQETQYF
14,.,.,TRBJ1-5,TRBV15,TGTGCCACCAGCAGAGATCTAATAAATCAGCCCCAGCATTTT,CATSRDLINQPQHF
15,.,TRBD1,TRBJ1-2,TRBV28,TGTGCCAGCACTTCCGGGACAGGGGTTAACTATGGCTACACCTTC,CASTSGTGVNYGYTF
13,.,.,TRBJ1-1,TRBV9,TGTGCCAGCAGCGCTAGGGACGGCCATGAAGCTTTCTTT,CASSARDGHEAFF
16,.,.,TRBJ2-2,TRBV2,TGTGCCAGCAGTGAATACGGCGGGGCCCGCACCGGGGAGCTGTTTTTT,CASSEYGGARTGELFF
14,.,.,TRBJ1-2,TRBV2,TGTGCCAGCTTACGGACGGGGACTAACTATGGCTACACCTTC,CASLRTGTNYGYTF
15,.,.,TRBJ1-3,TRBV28,TGTGCCAGCAGTTCCCCCGCGGGCTCTGGAAACACCATATATTTT,CASSSPAGSGNTIYF
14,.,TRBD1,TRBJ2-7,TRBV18,TGTGCCAGCTCACCCGGGACAGCATCCTACGAGCAGTACTTC,CASSPGTASYEQYF